Many counts were recorded for the clone carrying this TCR beta chain. What it binds is not known. Via MiXCR, TCRdb re-called the reads, giving one row per CDR3 protein. The sample records some 240,000 distinct CDR3 sequences, over 15% being singletons. This sample was included in a study of T cell repertoires in cytomegalovirus infection. Study overall: Public TCR beta signatures were indicative of both CMV infection and a matching HLA type. Study-wide results and limits: The study found HLA-C-restricted CMV-specific TCR beta clonotypes dominating the ex vivo response.

The CDR3 is 14 residues long. Germline values: CDR1 MNHEY, CDR2 SMNVEV (reference sequence). The junction had 4 bases not matched to a gene; V was cut back by 5 bases and J by 0 bases. The origin of this receptor is a human donor in good health (CMV status not recorded). Some clones in this sample may be carry-over from other donors' samples. This rearrangement joins TRBV27 to TRBJ2-7, with 7 bases identical to TRBD2. The sequencing input was CD8+ T cells from PBMCs. CDR3 amino acids: CASSAGLYSYEQYF. DNA of the CDR3: TGTGCCAGCAGTGCGGGACTATACTCCTACGAGCAGTACTTC.